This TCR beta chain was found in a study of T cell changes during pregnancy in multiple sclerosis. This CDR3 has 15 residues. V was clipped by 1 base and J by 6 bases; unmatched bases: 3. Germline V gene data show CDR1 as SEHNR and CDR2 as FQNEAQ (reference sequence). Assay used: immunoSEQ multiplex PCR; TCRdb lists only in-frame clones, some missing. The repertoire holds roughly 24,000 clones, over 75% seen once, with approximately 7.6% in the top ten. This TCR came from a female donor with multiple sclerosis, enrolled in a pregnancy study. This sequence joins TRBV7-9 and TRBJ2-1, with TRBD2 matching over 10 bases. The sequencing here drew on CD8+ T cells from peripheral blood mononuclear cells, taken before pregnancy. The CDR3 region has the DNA TGTGCCAGCAGCTTAGAAGGACTAGCGGCCAATGAGCAGTTCTTC. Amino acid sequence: CASSLEGLAANEQFF.